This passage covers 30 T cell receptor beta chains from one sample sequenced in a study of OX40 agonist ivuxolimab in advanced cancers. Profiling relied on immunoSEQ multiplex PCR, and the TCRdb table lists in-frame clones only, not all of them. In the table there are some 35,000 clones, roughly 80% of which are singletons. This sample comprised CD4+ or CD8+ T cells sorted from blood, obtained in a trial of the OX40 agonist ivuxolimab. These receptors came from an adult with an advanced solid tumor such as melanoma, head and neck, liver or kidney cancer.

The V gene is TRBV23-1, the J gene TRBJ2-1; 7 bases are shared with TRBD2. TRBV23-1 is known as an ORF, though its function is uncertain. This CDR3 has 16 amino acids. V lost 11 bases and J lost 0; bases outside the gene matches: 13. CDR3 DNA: TGCGCCGGGCTTGGGGGGGTAGGCGGCTCCTACAATGAGCAGTTCTTC. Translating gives CAGLGGVGGSYNEQFF.

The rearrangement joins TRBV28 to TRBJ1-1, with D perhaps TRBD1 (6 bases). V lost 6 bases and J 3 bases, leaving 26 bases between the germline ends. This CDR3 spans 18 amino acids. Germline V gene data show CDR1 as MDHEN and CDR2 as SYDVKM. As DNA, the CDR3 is TGTGCCAGCAGACAAAGCGGGTACTGGGGGCGTCAGGACACTGAAGCTTTCTTT. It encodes CASRQSGYWGRQDTEAFF.

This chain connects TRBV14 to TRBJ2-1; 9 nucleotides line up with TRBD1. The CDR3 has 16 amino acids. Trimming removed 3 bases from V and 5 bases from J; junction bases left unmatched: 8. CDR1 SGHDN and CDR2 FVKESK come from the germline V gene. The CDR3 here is CASSHGGTGRDNEQFF. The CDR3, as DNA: TGTGCCAGCAGCCACGGGGGGACAGGGAGAGACAATGAGCAGTTCTTC.

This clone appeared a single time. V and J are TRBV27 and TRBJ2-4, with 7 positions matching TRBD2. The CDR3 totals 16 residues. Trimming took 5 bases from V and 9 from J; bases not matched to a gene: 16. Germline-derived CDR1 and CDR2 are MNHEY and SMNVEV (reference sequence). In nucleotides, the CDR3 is TGTGCCAGCAGTCTCTTAGTGGGGGAGGGCCTCTCCATTCAGTACTTC. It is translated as CASSLLVGEGLSIQYF.

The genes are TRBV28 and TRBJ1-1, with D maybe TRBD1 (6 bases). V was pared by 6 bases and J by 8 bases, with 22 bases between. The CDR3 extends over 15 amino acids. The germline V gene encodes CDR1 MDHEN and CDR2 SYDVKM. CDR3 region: CASSLRGGRAREAFF. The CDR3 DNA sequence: TGTGCCAGCAGCCTCAGAGGGGGACGGGCGCGGGAAGCTTTCTTT.

The CDR3 coding sequence is TGTGCCAGCAGCTTAGCCGGGGGGGCAACTAACTATGGCTACACCTTC. This codes for CASSLAGGATNYGYTF. The chain joins TRBV7-9 to TRBJ1-2; D may be TRBD1 (6 bases). Germline assignment: CDR1 SEHNR and CDR2 FQNEAQ (reference sequence). Trimming removed 0 bases from V and 0 bases from J, with 11 bases in between. CDR3 size: 16 residues.

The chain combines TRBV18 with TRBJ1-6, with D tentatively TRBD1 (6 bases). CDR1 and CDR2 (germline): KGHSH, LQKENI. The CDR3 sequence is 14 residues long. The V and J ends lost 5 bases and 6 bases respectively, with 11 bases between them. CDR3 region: CASSNGQLNSPLHF. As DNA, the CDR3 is TGTGCCAGCTCAAACGGACAGCTTAATTCACCCCTCCACTTT.

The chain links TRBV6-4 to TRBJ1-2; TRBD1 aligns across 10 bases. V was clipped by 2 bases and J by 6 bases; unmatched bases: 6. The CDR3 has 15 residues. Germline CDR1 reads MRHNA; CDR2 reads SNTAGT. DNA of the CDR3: TGTGCCAGCAGTGACCCCGGACAGGGGGTAAATGGCTACACCTTC. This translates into CASSDPGQGVNGYTF.

This CDR3 is CASSRSGQGGYNEQFF. The CDR3 nucleotides are TGTGCCAGCAGCCGGTCGGGACAGGGGGGCTACAATGAGCAGTTCTTC. The rearrangement uses TRBV4-2 and TRBJ2-1, with 11 bases matching TRBD1. CDR1 LGHNA and CDR2 YNFKEQ come from the germline V gene. J was trimmed by 3 bases and V by 4 bases; bases with no gene match: 5. The CDR3 sequence is 16 residues long.

Here the CDR3 DNA reads TGTGCCAGCAGTGCCCGGGCTAGTGCAACTAATGAAAAACTGTTTTTT. As protein: CASSARASATNEKLFF. The chain joins TRBV27 to TRBJ1-4; D is undetermined. V was pared by 5 bases and J by 0 bases, with 13 bases between. Germline V gives CDR1 MNHEY, CDR2 SMNVEV (reference sequence). This CDR3 has 16 amino acids.

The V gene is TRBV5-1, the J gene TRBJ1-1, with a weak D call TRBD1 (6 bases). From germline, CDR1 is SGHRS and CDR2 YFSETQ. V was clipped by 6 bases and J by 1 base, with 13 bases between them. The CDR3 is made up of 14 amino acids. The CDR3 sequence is CASTQGTENTEAFF. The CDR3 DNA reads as TGCGCCAGCACCCAGGGGACGGAGAACACTGAAGCTTTCTTT.

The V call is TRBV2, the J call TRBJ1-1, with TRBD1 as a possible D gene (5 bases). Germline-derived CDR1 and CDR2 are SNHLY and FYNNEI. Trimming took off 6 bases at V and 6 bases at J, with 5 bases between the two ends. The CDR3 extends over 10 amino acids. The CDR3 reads CASRTAEAFF. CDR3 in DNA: TGTGCCAGCAGGACAGCTGAAGCTTTCTTT. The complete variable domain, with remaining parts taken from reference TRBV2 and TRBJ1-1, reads EPEVTQTPSHQVTQMGQEVILRCVPISNHLYFYWYRQILGQKVEFLVSFYNNEISEKSEIFDDQFSVERPDGSNFTLKIRSTKLEDSAMYFCASRTAEAFFGQGTRLTVV.

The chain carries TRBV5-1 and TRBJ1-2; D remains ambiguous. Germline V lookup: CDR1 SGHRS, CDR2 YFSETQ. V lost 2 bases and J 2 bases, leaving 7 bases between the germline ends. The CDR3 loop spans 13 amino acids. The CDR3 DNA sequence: TGCGCCAGCAGCTTAACACCCAACTATGGCTACACCTTC. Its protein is CASSLTPNYGYTF.

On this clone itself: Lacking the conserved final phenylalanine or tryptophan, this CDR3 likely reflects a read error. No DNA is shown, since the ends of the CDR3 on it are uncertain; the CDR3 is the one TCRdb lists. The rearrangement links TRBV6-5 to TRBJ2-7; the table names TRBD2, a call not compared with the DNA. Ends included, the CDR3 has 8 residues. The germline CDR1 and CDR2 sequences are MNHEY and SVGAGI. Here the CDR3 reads CASSYPRG.

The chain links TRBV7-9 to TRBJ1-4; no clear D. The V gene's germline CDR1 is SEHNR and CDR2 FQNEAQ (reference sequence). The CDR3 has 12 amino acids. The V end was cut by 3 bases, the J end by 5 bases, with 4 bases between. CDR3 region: CASSFQNEKLFF. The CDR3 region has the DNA TGTGCCAGCAGCTTTCAGAATGAAAAACTGTTTTTT.

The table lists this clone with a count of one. For the CDR3, the DNA is TGTGCCTGCCTACTTCGGGACGGAAACTACGAGCAGTACTTC. Protein sequence: CACLLRDGNYEQYF. The chain carries TRBV30 and TRBJ2-7; tentatively, D is TRBD1 or TRBD2 (5 bases each). The CDR3 contains 14 residues. V was clipped by 6 bases and J by 3 bases, with 18 bases between them. Germline V gene lookup returns CDR1 GTSNPN and CDR2 SVGIG (reference sequence).

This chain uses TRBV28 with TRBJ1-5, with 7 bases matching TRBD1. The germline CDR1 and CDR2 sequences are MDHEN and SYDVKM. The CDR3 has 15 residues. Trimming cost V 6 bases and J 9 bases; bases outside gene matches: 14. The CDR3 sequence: CASRRDRAGVVPQHF. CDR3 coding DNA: TGTGCCAGCAGGCGCGACAGGGCCGGCGTGGTGCCCCAGCATTTT.

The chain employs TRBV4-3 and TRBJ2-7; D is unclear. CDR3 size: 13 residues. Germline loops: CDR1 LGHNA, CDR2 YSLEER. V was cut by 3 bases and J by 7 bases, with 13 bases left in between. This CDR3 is CASSHSLGREQYF. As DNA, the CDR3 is TGCGCCAGCAGCCATTCCTTGGGAAGGGAGCAGTACTTC.

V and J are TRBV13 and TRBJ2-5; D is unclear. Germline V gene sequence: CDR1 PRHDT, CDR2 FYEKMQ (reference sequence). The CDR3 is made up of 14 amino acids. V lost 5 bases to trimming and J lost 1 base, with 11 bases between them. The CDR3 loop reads CASSQYGVQETQYF. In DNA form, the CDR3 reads TGTGCCAGCAGCCAATACGGAGTCCAAGAGACCCAGTACTTC.

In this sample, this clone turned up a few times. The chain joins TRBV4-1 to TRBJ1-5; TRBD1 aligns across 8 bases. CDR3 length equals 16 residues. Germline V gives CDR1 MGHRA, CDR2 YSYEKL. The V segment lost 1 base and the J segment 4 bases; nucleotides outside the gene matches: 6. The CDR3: CASSQATGGVNQPQHF. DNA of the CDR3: TGCGCCAGCAGCCAAGCCACAGGGGGGGTTAATCAGCCCCAGCATTTT.

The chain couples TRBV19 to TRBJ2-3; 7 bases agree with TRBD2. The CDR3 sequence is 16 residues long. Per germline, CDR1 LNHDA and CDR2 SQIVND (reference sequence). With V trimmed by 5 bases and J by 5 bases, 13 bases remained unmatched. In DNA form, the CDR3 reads TGTGCCAGTAGTCTCTTGGGGAGGGAGGCCATAGATACGCAGTATTTT. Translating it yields CASSLLGREAIDTQYF.

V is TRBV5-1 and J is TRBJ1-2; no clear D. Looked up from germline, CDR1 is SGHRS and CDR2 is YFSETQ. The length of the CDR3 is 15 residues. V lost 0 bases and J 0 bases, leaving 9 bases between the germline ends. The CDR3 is CASSLEGRPNYGYTF. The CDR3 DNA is TGCGCCAGCAGCTTGGAGGGCAGACCTAACTATGGCTACACCTTC.

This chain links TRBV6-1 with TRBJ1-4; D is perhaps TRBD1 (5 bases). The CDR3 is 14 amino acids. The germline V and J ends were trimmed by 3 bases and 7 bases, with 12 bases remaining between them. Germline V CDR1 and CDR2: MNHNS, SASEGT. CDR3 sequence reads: CASSERGGREKLFF. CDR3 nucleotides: TGTGCCAGCAGTGAGCGGGGGGGACGTGAAAAACTGTTTTTT.

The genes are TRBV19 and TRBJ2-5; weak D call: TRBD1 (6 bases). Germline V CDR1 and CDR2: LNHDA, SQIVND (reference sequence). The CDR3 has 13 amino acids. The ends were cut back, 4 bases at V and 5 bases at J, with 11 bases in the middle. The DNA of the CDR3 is TGTGCCAGTAGTAGTCCAGGGGCGGAGACCCAGTACTTC. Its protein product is CASSSPGAETQYF.

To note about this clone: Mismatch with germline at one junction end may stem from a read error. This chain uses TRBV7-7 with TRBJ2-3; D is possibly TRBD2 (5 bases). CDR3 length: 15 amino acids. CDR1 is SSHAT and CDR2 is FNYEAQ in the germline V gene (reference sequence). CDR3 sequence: CASSLGLAYTDTQYF. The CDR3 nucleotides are TGTGCTAGCAGCTTAGGTCTAGCTTACACAGATACGCAGTATTTT.

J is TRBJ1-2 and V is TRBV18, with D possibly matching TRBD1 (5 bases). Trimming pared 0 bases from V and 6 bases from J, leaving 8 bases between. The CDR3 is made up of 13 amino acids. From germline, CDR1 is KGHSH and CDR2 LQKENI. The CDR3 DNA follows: TGTGCCAGCTCACCACCGGGACGGAATGGCTACACCTTC. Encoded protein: CASSPPGRNGYTF.

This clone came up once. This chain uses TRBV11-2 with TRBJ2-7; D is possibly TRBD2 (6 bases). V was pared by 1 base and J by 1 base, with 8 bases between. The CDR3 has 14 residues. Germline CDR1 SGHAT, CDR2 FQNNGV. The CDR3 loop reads CASSLGDSSYEQYF. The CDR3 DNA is TGTGCCAGCAGCTTAGGGGACTCATCCTACGAGCAGTACTTC.

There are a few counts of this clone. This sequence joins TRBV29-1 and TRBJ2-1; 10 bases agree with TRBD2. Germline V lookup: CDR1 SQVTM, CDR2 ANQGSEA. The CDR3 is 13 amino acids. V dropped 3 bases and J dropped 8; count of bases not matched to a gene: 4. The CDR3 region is CSVDRLAGDEQFF. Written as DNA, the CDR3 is TGCAGCGTTGATCGCCTAGCGGGGGATGAGCAGTTCTTC.

This CDR3 reads CASSRGSYGYTF. For the CDR3, the DNA is TGTGCCAGCTCTCGAGGGTCCTATGGCTACACCTTC. The V gene is TRBV18, the J gene TRBJ1-2; D remains unclear. CDR3 length: 12 residues. Germline CDR1 is KGHSH and CDR2 is LQKENI. V was shortened by 6 bases and J by 4 bases, with 9 bases between the two germline ends.

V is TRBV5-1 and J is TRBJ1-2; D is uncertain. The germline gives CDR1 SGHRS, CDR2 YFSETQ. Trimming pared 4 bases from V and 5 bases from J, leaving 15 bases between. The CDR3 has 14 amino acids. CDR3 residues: CASSREELGYGYTF. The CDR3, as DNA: TGCGCCAGCAGCCGTGAGGAGCTCGGGTATGGCTACACCTTC.